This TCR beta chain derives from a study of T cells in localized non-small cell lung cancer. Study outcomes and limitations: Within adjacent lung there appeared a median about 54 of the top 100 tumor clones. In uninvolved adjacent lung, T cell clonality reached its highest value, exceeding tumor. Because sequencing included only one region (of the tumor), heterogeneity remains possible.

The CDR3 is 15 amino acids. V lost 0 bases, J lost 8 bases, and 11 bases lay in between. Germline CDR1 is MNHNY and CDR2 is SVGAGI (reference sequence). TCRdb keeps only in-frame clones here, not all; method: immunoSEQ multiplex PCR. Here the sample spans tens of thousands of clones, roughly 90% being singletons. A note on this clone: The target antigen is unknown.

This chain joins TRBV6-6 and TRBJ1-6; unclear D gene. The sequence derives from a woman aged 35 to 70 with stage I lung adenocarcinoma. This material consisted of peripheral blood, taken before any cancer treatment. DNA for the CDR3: TGTGCCAGCAGTTACTCGACCAGCTCCTATTCACCCCTCCACTTT. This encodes CASSYSTSSYSPLHF.